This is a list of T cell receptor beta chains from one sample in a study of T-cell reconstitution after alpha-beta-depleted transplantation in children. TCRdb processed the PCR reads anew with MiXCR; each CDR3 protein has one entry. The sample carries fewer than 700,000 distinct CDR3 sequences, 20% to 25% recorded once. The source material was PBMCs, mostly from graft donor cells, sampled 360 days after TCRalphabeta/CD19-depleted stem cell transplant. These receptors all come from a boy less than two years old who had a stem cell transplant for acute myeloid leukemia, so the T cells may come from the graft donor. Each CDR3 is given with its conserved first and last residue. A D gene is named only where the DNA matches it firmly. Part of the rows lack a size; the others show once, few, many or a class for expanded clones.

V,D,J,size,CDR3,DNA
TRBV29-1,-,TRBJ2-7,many,CSVLPQGKFSSYEQYF,TGCAGCGTTCTACCGCAGGGAAAGTTCAGCTCCTACGAGCAGTACTTC
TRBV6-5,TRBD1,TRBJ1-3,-,CASSYRDRARTIYF,TGTGCCAGCAGTTACCGGGACAGGGCCAGGACCATATATTTT
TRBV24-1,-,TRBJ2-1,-,CATSDFAGANEQFF,TGTGCCACCAGTGATTTTGCAGGGGCGAATGAGCAGTTCTTC
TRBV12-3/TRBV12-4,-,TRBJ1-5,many,CASSPISVNQPQHF,TGTGCCAGCAGTCCCATCAGCGTCAATCAGCCCCAGCATTTT
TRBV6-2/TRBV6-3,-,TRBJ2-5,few,CASTHTETQYF,TGTGCCAGCACCCACACCGAGACCCAGTACTTC
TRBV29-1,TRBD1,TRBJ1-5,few,CSVGTGYDQPQHF,TGCAGCGTTGGGACAGGGTATGATCAGCCCCAGCATTTT
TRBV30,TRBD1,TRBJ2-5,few,CAWSLNRGRGETQYF,TGTGCCTGGAGTTTAAACAGGGGGCGCGGGGAGACCCAGTACTTC
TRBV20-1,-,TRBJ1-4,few,CSARGHTTNEKLFF,TGCAGTGCTAGGGGGCACACAACTAATGAAAAACTGTTTTTT
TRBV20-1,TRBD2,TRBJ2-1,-,CSATSQGGGVQFF,TGCAGTGCCACTTCTCAGGGCGGGGGAGTGCAGTTCTTC
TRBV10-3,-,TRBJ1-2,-,CAISGRRLYGYTF,TGTGCCATCAGTGGAAGGAGGCTCTATGGCTACACCTTC
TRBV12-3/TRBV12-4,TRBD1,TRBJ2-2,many,CASRRTGATGELFF,TGTGCCAGCAGGCGGACAGGGGCCACCGGGGAGCTGTTTTTT
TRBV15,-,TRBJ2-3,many,CATSRGDTADTQYF,TGTGCCACCAGCAGAGGGGACACGGCAGATACGCAGTATTTT
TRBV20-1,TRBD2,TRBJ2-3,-,CSSSERGMRAQYF,TGCAGTAGCTCAGAGCGGGGGATGAGGGCGCAGTATTTT
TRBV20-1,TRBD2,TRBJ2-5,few,CSAVTSGVLTQYF,TGCAGTGCCGTGACTAGCGGGGTTTTGACCCAGTACTTC
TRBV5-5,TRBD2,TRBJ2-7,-,CASSNGGTYEQYF,TGTGCCAGCAGCAACGGGGGGACCTACGAGCAGTACTTC
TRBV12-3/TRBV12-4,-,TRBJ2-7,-,CASSDRAGGEWPYEQYF,TGTGCCAGCAGTGACAGGGCGGGAGGTGAATGGCCCTACGAGCAGTACTTC
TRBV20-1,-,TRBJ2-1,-,CSARDLKSSYNEQFF,TGCAGTGCTAGGGACCTGAAGAGCTCCTACAATGAGCAGTTCTTC
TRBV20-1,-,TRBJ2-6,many,CSARGAGALSGANVLTF,TGCAGTGCTAGAGGCGCGGGGGCTCTCTCTGGGGCCAACGTCCTGACTTTC
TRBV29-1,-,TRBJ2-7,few,CSVEVGQGSSLWEQYF,TGCAGCGTTGAAGTCGGGCAGGGATCATCCCTGTGGGAGCAGTACTTC
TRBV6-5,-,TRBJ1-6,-,CASSYPLGGISYNSPLHF,TGTGCCAGCAGTTACCCCCTCGGAGGGATCTCCTATAATTCACCCCTCCACTTT
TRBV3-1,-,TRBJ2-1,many,CASSQREDAEQFF,TGTGCCAGCAGCCAAAGGGAAGATGCTGAGCAGTTCTTC
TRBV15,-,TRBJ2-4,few,CATSRDGRERDIQYF,TGTGCCACCAGCAGAGATGGCAGGGAGAGAGACATTCAGTACTTC